Listed below are T cell receptor beta chains from one sample, sequenced in a study of CD8 T cells in Susac syndrome. TCRdb ran MiXCR on the immunoSEQ multiplex PCR reads and lists one entry per CDR3 protein. The sample includes about 140,000 distinct CDR3 sequences, 95% of them seen just once. Sequencing used CD4+ T cells from PBMCs. Receptors were obtained from a human donor with Susac syndrome. Each CDR3 is given with its conserved first and last residue. A D gene is named only where the DNA matches it firmly. For some rows the clone size is stated as once, few or many, or as a class when expanded; others skip it.

>TRBD2|15|TRBJ2-1|NA|TRBV2
TGTGCCAGCAGGGCCGGGACTAGAGGTGCAAATGAGCAGTTCTTC
CASRAGTRGANEQFF
>TRBD2|13|TRBJ2-7|NA|TRBV20-1
TGCAGTGCTCCTTCGGGCGGGGGACGGGAGCAGTACTTC
CSAPSGGGREQYF
>TRBD1|19|TRBJ2-1|NA|TRBV11-2
TGTGCCAGCAGCTTAGAACCTGAGGACAGGGGGCTTTTCTACAATGAGCAGTTCTTC
CASSLEPEDRGLFYNEQFF
>TRBD1|14|TRBJ2-7|NA|TRBV3-1
TGTGCCAGCAGCCAAAGGACAGGGCCCTACGAGCAGTACTTC
CASSQRTGPYEQYF
>NA|16|TRBJ2-1|NA|TRBV9
TGTGCCAGCAGCCCCGGACTGGGAAACATTGTTAATGAGCAGTTCTTC
CASSPGLGNIVNEQFF
>TRBD2|19|TRBJ2-1|NA|TRBV9
TGTGCCAGCAGCGTAGGTTTGCGGGAGGGCCGGGGCTCCTACAATGAGCAGTTCTTC
CASSVGLREGRGSYNEQFF
>NA|14|TRBJ2-7|NA|TRBV3-1
TGTGCCAGCAGCCCGTCGGCCAGGGACTACGAGCAGTACTTC
CASSPSARDYEQYF
>NA|14|TRBJ2-5|once|TRBV9
TGTGCCAGCAGCGTTAGCACAAAACAAGAGACCCAGTACTTC
CASSVSTKQETQYF
>TRBD1|13|TRBJ2-1|NA|TRBV27
TGTGCCAGACCGGGACAGGCTTACAATGAGCAGTTCTTC
CARPGQAYNEQFF
>NA|13|TRBJ1-5|once|TRBV12-3/TRBV12-4
TGTGCCAGCAGTGCCTTCCAGTCGTGGCCCCAGCATTTT
CASSAFQSWPQHF
>NA|17|TRBJ2-3|NA|TRBV4-3
TGCGCCAGCAGCCAAGGGAACGGGGTGGAAAACACAGATACGCAGTATTTT
CASSQGNGVENTDTQYF
>NA|15|TRBJ1-4|NA|TRBV29-1
TGCAGCGTTGAAGATAGTAGGGGGGGTCCGGGGAAACTGTTTTTT
CSVEDSRGGPGKLFF
>NA|13|TRBJ2-3|NA|TRBV20-1
TGCAGTGCTATTATTTACAGCACAGATACGCAGTATTTT
CSAIIYSTDTQYF
>NA|14|TRBJ1-4|NA|TRBV7-2
TGTGCCAGCAGCCGCGACAGAGTTAATGAAAAACTGTTTTTT
CASSRDRVNEKLFF
>NA|13|TRBJ2-3|NA|TRBV12-3/TRBV12-4
TGTGCCAGCAGTCTCCTGCCCAGGGATACGCAGTATTTT
CASSLLPRDTQYF
>NA|14|TRBJ2-3|few|TRBV7-3
TGTGCCAGCAGCTTACGTTCCCGTCAGGATACGCAGTATTTT
CASSLRSRQDTQYF
>NA|16|TRBJ1-2|NA|TRBV12-3/TRBV12-4
TGTGCCAGCAGACCCGGGGGGCGCACCCCTAACTATGGCTACACCTTC
CASRPGGRTPNYGYTF
>NA|15|TRBJ1-1|NA|TRBV4-1
TGCGCCAGCAGCCAAGATCCGACAGGAGGAACTGAAGCTTTCTTT
CASSQDPTGGTEAFF
>NA|15|TRBJ2-2|NA|TRBV23-1
NA
CASRTGRLAPGSCFF
>NA|13|TRBJ1-5|once|TRBV20-1
TGCAGTGCTTCGGACAGCCCCAATCAGCCCCAGCATTTT
CSASDSPNQPQHF
>NA|15|TRBJ1-1|NA|TRBV5-1
TGCGCCAGCAGCTTGGATACGCAGGGCTTAACCCAAGCTTTCTTT
CASSLDTQGLTQAFF
>TRBD1|13|TRBJ2-7|NA|TRBV7-7
TGTGCTAGCAGCTTAGCGCAGGGGGCCGAGCAGTACTTC
CASSLAQGAEQYF
>NA|12|TRBJ1-1|NA|TRBV19
TGTGCCAGTAGAAGGGGGGTGGCCGAAGCTTTCTTT
CASRRGVAEAFF
>TRBD2|14|TRBJ2-1|NA|TRBV10-3
TGTGCCATCAGTTCGGGACTAGCGGGACATGAGCAGTTCTTC
CAISSGLAGHEQFF
>TRBD1|12|TRBJ2-1|few|TRBV20-1
TGCAGTGCCACGGACAGGGGCGATGAGCAGTTCTTC
CSATDRGDEQFF
>TRBD1|14|TRBJ1-1|NA|TRBV9
TGTGCCAGCAGCTTTGGGGACAGTAACACTGAAGCTTTCTTT
CASSFGDSNTEAFF
>NA|12|TRBJ2-5|NA|TRBV29-1
TGCAGCGTTGAATGGCAGCAAGAGACCCAGTACTTC
CSVEWQQETQYF
>NA|14|TRBJ2-5|NA|TRBV15
TGTGCCACCAGCACCAGGGGGGGGAGCGAGACCCAGTACTTC
CATSTRGGSETQYF
>NA|13|TRBJ2-5|NA|TRBV11-2
TGTGCCAGCAGCCTGGGACTCTTAGAGACCCAGTACTTC
CASSLGLLETQYF
>TRBD1|14|TRBJ1-1|NA|TRBV10-3
TGTGCCATCAGGGTAACAGGGGATAACACTGAAGCTTTCTTT
CAIRVTGDNTEAFF
>NA|14|TRBJ2-5|NA|TRBV5-1
TGCGCCAGCAGCTTGGAATCCCCGCAAGAGACCCAGTACTTC
CASSLESPQETQYF
>NA|15|TRBJ1-3|NA|TRBV28
TGTGCCAGCAGTTTCGTAAGCGTGACTGGAAACACCATATATTTT
CASSFVSVTGNTIYF
>TRBD2|15|TRBJ2-3|NA|TRBV30
TGTGCCTGGAGTGTACGGAGGACTAGCTCGGATACGCAGTATTTT
CAWSVRRTSSDTQYF
>NA|12|TRBJ2-5|few|TRBV6-1
TGTGCCAGCAGCCCCGAGGGGCCTGTAAAACACTTC
CASSPEGPVKHF
>NA|14|TRBJ2-7|NA|TRBV27
TGTGCCAGCAGCGTAGAGGGGAGGCCGAACGAGCAGTACTTC
CASSVEGRPNEQYF
>TRBD1|15|TRBJ2-2|NA|TRBV30
TGTGCCTGGATCCTCAGGGGGCTCGGCACCGGGGAGCTGTTTTTT
CAWILRGLGTGELFF
>NA|11|TRBJ1-1|NA|TRBV30
TGTGCTCGGACAGTGAACACTGAAGCTTTCTTT
CARTVNTEAFF
>NA|15|TRBJ1-5|NA|TRBV20-1
TGCAGTGCCCCCGAGGGAGGCTATAGCAATCAGCCCCAGCATTTT
CSAPEGGYSNQPQHF
>NA|13|TRBJ1-1|NA|TRBV12-3/TRBV12-4
TGTGCCAGCAGTTTTTGGCAGTCCGCTGAAGCTTTCTTT
CASSFWQSAEAFF
>NA|13|TRBJ1-1|NA|TRBV14
TGTGCCAGCAGCGATCAGGAGGTCACTGAAGCTTTCTTT
CASSDQEVTEAFF
>NA|15|TRBJ1-2|NA|TRBV5-1
TGCGCCAGCAGGCTTTCCTCAGGGAATAACTATGGCTACACCTTC
CASRLSSGNNYGYTF
>NA|14|TRBJ2-7|NA|TRBV5-4
TGTGCCAGCAGCCCGGGACACCTCCGGGACGAGCAGTACTTC
CASSPGHLRDEQYF
>NA|14|TRBJ2-1|NA|TRBV12-3/TRBV12-4
TGTGCCAGCAGTAGGCAGCCCTCCTACAATGAGCAGTTCTTC
CASSRQPSYNEQFF
>NA|16|TRBJ1-4|NA|TRBV5-8
TGTGCCAGCAGCTCGCGTCTGGCAGGGACTCGCGAAAAACTGTTTTTT
CASSSRLAGTREKLFF
>TRBD2|14|TRBJ2-7|NA|TRBV7-2
TGTGCCAGCAGCTTGGGGACTAGCGGGGACGAGCAGTACTTC
CASSLGTSGDEQYF
>NA|12|TRBJ1-4|NA|TRBV20-1
TGCAGTGCTAGGGACCTTGGTGAAAAACTGTTTTTT
CSARDLGEKLFF